This record concerns one TCR beta chain sequence. Its antigen is unidentified. The data were taken from a study of CD8 T cells in ankylosing spondylitis. V was cut by 2 bases and J by 7 bases, with 14 bases left in between. This CDR3 comprises 14 residues. Library preparation for TCR beta used quantitative 5'-RACE with molecular barcodes. Each CDR3 protein gets one entry after TCRdb re-called the 5' RACE reads with MiXCR. This table holds around 250,000 distinct CDR3 sequences, over 30% found once. Regarding the study as a whole: Enrichment of disease-linked clones was reportedly significant in matched ankylosing spondylitis synovial fluid.

The rearrangement links TRBV12-3 or TRBV12-4 to TRBJ2-5; D is undetermined. The material sequenced was blood, either unsorted or a sorted T cell fraction (not recorded which). The receptor was isolated from a male donor with ankylosing spondylitis or in good health (not recorded which). The DNA of the CDR3 is TGTGCCAGCAGTTTATTAGCCCGGGCAGGGACCCAGTACTTC. It yields the protein CASSLLARAGTQYF.